One sample yielded the 20 T cell receptor beta chains listed below, sequenced in a study of blood T cell repertoires in COVID-19. TCRdb keeps only in-frame clones here, not all; method: immunoSEQ multiplex PCR. This sample has hundreds of thousands of clones, with 70% to 85% found just once. Sequences were obtained from peripheral blood. The receptors originated from an older man with acute or convalescent COVID-19.

The J gene is TRBJ1-1, the V gene TRBV6-2 or TRBV6-3; 8 bases are shared with TRBD1. CDR1 MNHEY and CDR2 SVGEGT come from the germline V gene. V trimming: 5 bases; J trimming: 7 bases; junction bases outside the gene matches: 3. The CDR3 loop spans 12 amino acids. Here the CDR3 reads CASSRTGLEAFF. DNA for the CDR3: TGTGCCAGCAGTAGGACAGGGCTTGAAGCTTTCTTT.

This clone was picked up one time. The chain joins TRBV3-1 (or the pseudogene TRBV3-2) to TRBJ2-5; D is unclear. Germline V gene data show CDR1 as LGHDT and CDR2 as YNNKEL (reference sequence). This CDR3 has 12 residues. With 1 base removed from V and 3 bases from J, the gap between germline ends came to 3 bases. CDR3: CASSQVKETQYF. Written as DNA, the CDR3 is TGTGCCAGCAGCCAAGTAAAAGAGACCCAGTACTTC.

V gene TRBV11-1 combines with J gene TRBJ1-1, with 7 bases identical to TRBD1. Germline CDR1 reads SGHAT; CDR2 reads FQDESV (reference sequence). J lost 5 bases, V lost 5 bases, and 5 bases had no gene match. This CDR3 has 13 residues. In nucleotides, the CDR3 is TGTGCCAGCAGCATCAGGGGGAGGACTGAAGCTTTCTTT. This sequence encodes CASSIRGRTEAFF. Together with reference TRBV11-1 and TRBJ1-1, the CDR3 gives the full variable domain: EAEVAQSPRYKITEKSQAVAFWCDPISGHATLYWYRQILGQGPELLVQFQDESVVDDSQLPKDRFSAERLKGVDSTLKIQPAELGDSAMYLCASSIRGRTEAFFGQGTRLTVV.

As for this clone: The junction departs from germline at one end; a sequencing error may be responsible. The chain joins TRBV2 to TRBJ1-1, with D hard to call. The germline V gene has CDR1 SNHLY and CDR2 FYNNEI. The CDR3 runs to 14 residues. The CDR3 reads CASTEQLRSTEAFF. The CDR3 region has the DNA TGTGCCAGCACTGAACAGCTAAGGAGCACTGAAGCTTTCTTT.

The chain is built from TRBV24-1 and TRBJ2-2; TRBD2 aligns across 8 bases. With V trimmed by 3 bases and J by 6 bases, 5 bases remained unmatched. The CDR3 is 15 amino acids. The germline V gene has CDR1 KGHDR and CDR2 SFDVKD. The CDR3 nucleotides read TGTGCCACCAGTGATCTACCAGCGGGAGCCGGGGAGCTGTTTTTT. This gives the protein CATSDLPAGAGELFF.

The chain recombines TRBV4-2 with TRBJ2-7, with D tentatively TRBD2 (6 bases). The germline V gene has CDR1 LGHNA and CDR2 YNFKEQ. The CDR3 sequence is 13 residues long. The V gene lost 4 bases and the J gene lost 6 bases, with 13 bases spanning the gap. The CDR3 DNA follows: TGTGCCAGCAGCCCCGGGGGAAGGGTCGAGCAGTACTTC. Its translation: CASSPGGRVEQYF.

The rearrangement joins TRBV28 to TRBJ1-1; D might be TRBD1 (6 bases). Germline V gene data show CDR1 as MDHEN and CDR2 as SYDVKM. V dropped 1 base and J dropped 10 bases, with 7 bases sitting between them. This CDR3 spans 11 amino acids. The CDR3 DNA follows: TGTGCCAGCAGTTTATACAGGGCAGCTTTCTTT. This codes for CASSLYRAAFF.

The chain has TRBV11-3 and TRBJ2-3; TRBD1 aligns across 11 bases. CDR1 and CDR2 from the germline V gene are SGHNT and YENEEA. Trimming cost V 3 bases and J 5 bases; bases outside gene matches: 7. The CDR3 contains 16 residues. CDR3 DNA sequence: TGTGCCAGCAGCTTCGGACAGGGGGCGCAAGGAGATACGCAGTATTTT. This translates into CASSFGQGAQGDTQYF.

The chain has TRBV14 and TRBJ1-1, with TRBD1 as a possible D gene (5 bases). Germline-derived CDR1 and CDR2 are SGHDN and FVKESK. The CDR3 is made up of 15 amino acids. The V gene lost 7 bases and the J gene lost 0 bases, with 15 bases spanning the gap. The DNA for the CDR3 is TGTGCCAGCACCAGTGGGGGGTCAATGAACACTGAAGCTTTCTTT. This encodes CASTSGGSMNTEAFF. The variable domain in full, completed from reference TRBV14 and TRBJ1-1, reads EAGVTQFPSHSVIEKGQTVTLRCDPISGHDNLYWYRRVMGKEIKFLLHFVKESKQDESGMPNNRFLAERTGGTYSTLKVQPAELEDSGVYFCASTSGGSMNTEAFFGQGTRLTVV.

The CDR3: CASSLVAGNSPLHF. CDR3 sequence (DNA): TGTGCCAGCAGCTTGGTAGCGGGGAATTCACCCCTCCACTTT. This chain uses TRBV5-4 with TRBJ1-6; no clear D gene. The germline V gene has CDR1 SGHNT and CDR2 YYREEE (reference sequence). Trimming shortened V by 0 bases and J by 7 bases, and 8 bases separated the two germline ends. This CDR3 spans 14 amino acids.

The rearrangement uses TRBV12-5 and TRBJ1-2; D is unresolved. Germline V gives CDR1 LGHNT, CDR2 FRNRAP. V dropped 6 bases and J dropped 1 base, with 12 bases sitting between them. This CDR3 has 14 residues. The CDR3 reads CASGSRFFNYGYTF. The CDR3 DNA follows: TGTGCTAGTGGAAGCAGGTTTTTTAACTATGGCTACACCTTC.

The chain couples TRBV19 to TRBJ1-1; tentative D call: TRBD1 (6 bases). The CDR3 is 16 residues long. The V end lost 5 bases, the J end lost 3 bases, and 19 bases lay between the germline ends. Germline V gene sequence: CDR1 LNHDA, CDR2 SQIVND (reference sequence). The CDR3 loop is CASSWGGPPGDTEAFF. The CDR3 DNA follows: TGTGCCAGTAGTTGGGGGGGCCCTCCTGGGGACACTGAAGCTTTCTTT.

The table lists this clone with a count of one. The V and J genes are TRBV9 and TRBJ1-3; no reliable D call. The CDR3 consists of 16 residues. In germline, CDR1 is SGDLS, CDR2 YYNGEE. The V end was cut by 3 bases, the J end by 4 bases, with 17 bases between. CDR3 nucleotide sequence: TGTGCCAGCAGCGACCGGGTCGCAATCTCAGGAAACACCATATATTTT. Encoded protein: CASSDRVAISGNTIYF. Filled out from reference TRBV9 and TRBJ1-3, the complete variable domain reads DSGVTQTPKHLITATGQRVTLRCSPRSGDLSVYWYQQSLDQGLQFLIQYYNGEERAKGNILERFSAQQFPDLHSELNLSSLELGDSALYFCASSDRVAISGNTIYFGEGSWLTVV.

This clone has only one observation. The chain links TRBV5-1 to TRBJ2-5; maybe TRBD2 (7 bases). V was shortened by 1 base and J by 6 bases, with 25 bases between the two germline ends. CDR3 length: 18 amino acids. Per germline, CDR1 SGHRS and CDR2 YFSETQ. CDR3 in amino acids: CASSLYGEGGTLRQTQYF. The CDR3 DNA reads as TGCGCCAGCAGCTTGTACGGGGAGGGGGGGACCCTCCGACAGACCCAGTACTTC. The complete variable domain, with remaining parts taken from reference TRBV5-1 and TRBJ2-5, reads KAGVTQTPRYLIKTRGQQVTLSCSPISGHRSVSWYQQTPGQGLQFLFEYFSETQRNKGNFPGRFSGRQFSNSRSEMNVSTLELGDSALYLCASSLYGEGGTLRQTQYFGPGTRLLVL.

V and J are TRBV28 and TRBJ1-4, with 7 bases aligning to TRBD1. Trimming took 7 bases from V and 0 from J; bases not matched to a gene: 8. Per germline, CDR1 MDHEN and CDR2 SYDVKM. There are 16 residues in the CDR3. The CDR3 DNA follows: TGTGCCAGCATCGTAGGGGGCCCTGCAACTAATGAAAAACTGTTTTTT. This translates into CASIVGGPATNEKLFF.

This chain uses TRBV11-2 with TRBJ2-7; no clear D gene. With 5 bases removed from V and 3 bases from J, the gap between germline ends came to 14 bases. CDR1 SGHAT and CDR2 FQNNGV come from the germline V gene. The CDR3 runs 14 residues. The CDR3, as DNA: TGTGCCAGCAGCCTTACGATCACCTACTACGAGCAGTACTTC. The encoded protein is CASSLTITYYEQYF.

Concerning this clone itself: Additional DNA sequences in this sample encode the identical CDR3. The chain joins TRBV20-1 to TRBJ2-7; a weak D match, TRBD1 (5 bases). Germline CDR1 is DFQATT and CDR2 is SNEGSKA (reference sequence). The CDR3 runs to 11 residues. V was shortened by 3 bases and J by 4 bases, with 7 bases between the two germline ends. The CDR3 region has the DNA TGCAGTGCTAGTGGGGCTTACGAGCAGTACTTC. This sequence encodes CSASGAYEQYF.

The chain combines TRBV30 with TRBJ2-1; 13 bases are shared with TRBD2. CDR3 length: 14 amino acids. The V gene end was trimmed by 3 bases and the J gene end by 9 bases; junction bases not matched to a gene: 5. Germline loops: CDR1 GTSNPN, CDR2 SVGIG (reference sequence). The CDR3 region has the DNA TGTGCCTGGAGCGGACTAGCGGGGGAGGGTGAGCAGTTCTTC. Residues: CAWSGLAGEGEQFF.

This clone was observed a handful of times. The V call is TRBV18, the J call TRBJ2-3; possible D gene TRBD2, 5 bases. Germline V gene lookup returns CDR1 KGHSH and CDR2 LQKENI. Trimming shortened V by 8 bases and J by 5 bases, and 14 bases separated the two germline ends. CDR3 length equals 13 residues. CDR3 sequence reads: CASEPGVQDTQYF. The CDR3 coding sequence is TGTGCCAGCGAACCCGGGGTACAAGATACGCAGTATTTT.

The rearrangement joins TRBV25-1 to TRBJ2-1; D unresolved. The CDR3 length is 14 residues. V gave up 0 bases and J gave up 5 bases, with 8 bases separating them. CDR1 MGHDK and CDR2 SYGVNS come from the germline V gene. The CDR3 bases are TGTGCCAGCAGTGAATATGGCTCAAACAATGAGCAGTTCTTC. Its protein product is CASSEYGSNNEQFF.